The subject of this entry is one T cell receptor (beta chain). Its antigen is not identified. The sample belongs to a study of tissue T cells after allogeneic stem cell transplantation. Overall study results and limits: Only a limited share of tissue TCRs appeared in blood or spleen.

Trimming removed 3 bases from V and 7 bases from J, with 15 bases in between. The CDR3 covers 14 residues. Germline V gene sequence: CDR1 MNHEY, CDR2 SMNVEV (reference sequence). Libraries were prepared by immunoSEQ multiplex PCR; TCRdb keeps only in-frame clonotypes and omits some of them. The sample records about 26,000 clones, roughly nine tenths being singletons. Sample: blood, taken before transplantation. This TCR came from a male donor at least 60 years old who later had graft-versus-host disease after an allogeneic stem cell transplant. V is TRBV27 and J is TRBJ1-1, with D perhaps TRBD1 (5 bases). CDR3 region: CASSLSNTGGEAFF. CDR3 nucleotide sequence: TGTGCCAGCAGTTTGTCTAACACGGGGGGTGAAGCTTTCTTT.